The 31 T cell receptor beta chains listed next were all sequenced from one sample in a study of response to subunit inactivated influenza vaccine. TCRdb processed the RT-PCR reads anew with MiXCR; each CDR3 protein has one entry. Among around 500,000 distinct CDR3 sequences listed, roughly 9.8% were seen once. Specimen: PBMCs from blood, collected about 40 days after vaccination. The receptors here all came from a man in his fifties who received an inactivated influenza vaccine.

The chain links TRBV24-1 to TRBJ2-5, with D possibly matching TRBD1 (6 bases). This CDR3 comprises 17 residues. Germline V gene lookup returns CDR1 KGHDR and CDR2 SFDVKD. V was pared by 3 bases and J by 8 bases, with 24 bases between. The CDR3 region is CATSDPSTGVIVGTQYF. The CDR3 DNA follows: TGTGCCACCAGTGATCCATCGACAGGTGTGATCGTAGGTACCCAGTACTTC.

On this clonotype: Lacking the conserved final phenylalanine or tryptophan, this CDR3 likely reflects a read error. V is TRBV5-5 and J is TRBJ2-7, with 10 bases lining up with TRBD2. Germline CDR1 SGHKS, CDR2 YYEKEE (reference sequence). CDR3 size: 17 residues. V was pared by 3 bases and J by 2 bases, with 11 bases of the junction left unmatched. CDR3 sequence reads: CASSWRGLASMTYEQYY. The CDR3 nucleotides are TGTGCCAGCAGCTGGCGGGGACTAGCGTCTATGACCTACGAGCAGTACTAC.

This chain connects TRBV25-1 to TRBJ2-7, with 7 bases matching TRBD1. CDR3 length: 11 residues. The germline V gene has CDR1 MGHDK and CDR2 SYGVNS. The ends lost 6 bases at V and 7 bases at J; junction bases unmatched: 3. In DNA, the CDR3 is TGTGCCAGCAGCGACAGGGTTGAGCAGTACTTC. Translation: CASSDRVEQYF.

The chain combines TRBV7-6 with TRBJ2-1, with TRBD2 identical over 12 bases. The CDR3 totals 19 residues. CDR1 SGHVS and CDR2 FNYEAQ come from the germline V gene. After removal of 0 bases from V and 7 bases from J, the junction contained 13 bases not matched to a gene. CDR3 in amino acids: CASSLARLAGGPYRNEQFF. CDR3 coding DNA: TGTGCCAGCAGCTTAGCGCGGCTAGCGGGAGGGCCGTACCGAAATGAGCAGTTCTTC.

Here the CDR3 DNA reads TGTGCCAGCAGCTTCTCCCTAGTCGGGGCCGGGACTAGCGGGAACTCCTACGAGCAGTACTTC. This translates into CASSFSLVGAGTSGNSYEQYF. This rearrangement joins TRBV11-1 to TRBJ2-7; TRBD2 agrees at 13 bases. Germline V gene data show CDR1 as SGHAT and CDR2 as FQDESV (reference sequence). The CDR3 spans 21 residues. The V gene end was trimmed by 3 bases and the J gene end by 0 bases; junction bases not matched to a gene: 17.

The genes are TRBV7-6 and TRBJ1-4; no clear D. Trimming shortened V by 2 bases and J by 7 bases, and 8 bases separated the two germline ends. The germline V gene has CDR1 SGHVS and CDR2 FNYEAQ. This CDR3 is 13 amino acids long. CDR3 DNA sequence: TGTGCCAGCAGCTTAAGGCAGACTGAAAAACTGTTTTTT. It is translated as CASSLRQTEKLFF.

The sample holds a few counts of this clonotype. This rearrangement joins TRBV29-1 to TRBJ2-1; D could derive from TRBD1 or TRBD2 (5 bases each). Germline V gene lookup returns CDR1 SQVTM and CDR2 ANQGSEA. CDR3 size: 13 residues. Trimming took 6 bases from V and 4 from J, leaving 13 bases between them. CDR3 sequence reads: CSVQPGRYNEQFF. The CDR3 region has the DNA TGCAGCGTCCAACCGGGACGGTACAATGAGCAGTTCTTC.

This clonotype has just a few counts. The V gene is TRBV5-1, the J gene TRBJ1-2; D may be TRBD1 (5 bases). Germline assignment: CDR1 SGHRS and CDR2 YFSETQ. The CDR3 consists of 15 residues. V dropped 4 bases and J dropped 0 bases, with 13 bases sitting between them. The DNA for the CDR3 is TGCGCCAGCAGCCCAGCCGGGGGGACTAACTATGGCTACACCTTC. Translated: CASSPAGGTNYGYTF.

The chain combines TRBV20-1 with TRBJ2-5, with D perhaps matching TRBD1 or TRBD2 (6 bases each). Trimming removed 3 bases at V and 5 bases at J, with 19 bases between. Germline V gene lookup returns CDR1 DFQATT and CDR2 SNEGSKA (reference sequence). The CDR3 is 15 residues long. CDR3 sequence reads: CSASGPQWGAETQYF. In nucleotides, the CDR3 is TGCAGTGCTAGTGGCCCACAGTGGGGGGCCGAGACCCAGTACTTC.

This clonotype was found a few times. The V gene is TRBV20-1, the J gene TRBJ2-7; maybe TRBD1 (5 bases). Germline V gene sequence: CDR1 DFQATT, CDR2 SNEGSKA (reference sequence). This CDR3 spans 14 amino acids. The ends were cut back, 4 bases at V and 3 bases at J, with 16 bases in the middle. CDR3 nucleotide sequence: TGCAGTGCTAATCTGAGACAGACTTTCTACGAGCAGTACTTC. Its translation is CSANLRQTFYEQYF.

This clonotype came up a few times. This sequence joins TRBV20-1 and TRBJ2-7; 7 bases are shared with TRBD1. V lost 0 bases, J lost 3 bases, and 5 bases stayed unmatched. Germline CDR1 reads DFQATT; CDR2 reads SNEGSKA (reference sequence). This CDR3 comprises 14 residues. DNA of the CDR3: TGCAGTGCTAGAGACCCCGACAGGGTCTACGAGCAGTACTTC. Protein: CSARDPDRVYEQYF.

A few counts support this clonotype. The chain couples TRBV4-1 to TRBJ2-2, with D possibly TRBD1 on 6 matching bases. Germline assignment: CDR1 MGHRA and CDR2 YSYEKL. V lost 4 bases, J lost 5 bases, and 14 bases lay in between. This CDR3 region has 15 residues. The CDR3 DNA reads TGCGCCAGCAGCCCGCGGACAGTCGGGACCGGGGAGCTGTTTTTT. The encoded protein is CASSPRTVGTGELFF.

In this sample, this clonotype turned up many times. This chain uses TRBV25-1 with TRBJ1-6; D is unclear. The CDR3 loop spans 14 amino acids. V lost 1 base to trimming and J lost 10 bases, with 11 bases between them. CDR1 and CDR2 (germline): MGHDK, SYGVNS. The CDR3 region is CASSESPHSSPLHF. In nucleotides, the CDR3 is TGTGCCAGCAGTGAATCCCCCCATTCATCACCCCTCCACTTT.

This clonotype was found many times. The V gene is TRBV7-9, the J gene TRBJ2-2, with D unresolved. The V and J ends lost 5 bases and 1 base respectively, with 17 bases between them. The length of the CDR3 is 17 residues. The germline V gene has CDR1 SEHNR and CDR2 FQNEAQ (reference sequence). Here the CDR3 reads CASSPHPGLGNTGELFF. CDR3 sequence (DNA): TGTGCCAGCAGCCCTCACCCCGGGCTGGGGAACACCGGGGAGCTGTTTTTT. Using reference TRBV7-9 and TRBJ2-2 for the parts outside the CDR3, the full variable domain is DTGVSQNPRHKITKRGQNVTFRCDPISEHNRLYWYRQTLGQGPEFLTYFQNEAQLEKSRLLSDRFSAERPKGSFSTLEIQRTEQGDSAMYLCASSPHPGLGNTGELFFGEGSRLTVL.

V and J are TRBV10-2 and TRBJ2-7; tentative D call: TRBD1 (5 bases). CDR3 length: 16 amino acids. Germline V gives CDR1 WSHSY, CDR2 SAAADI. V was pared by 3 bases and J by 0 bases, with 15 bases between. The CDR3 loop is CASSDWTKRVSYEQYF. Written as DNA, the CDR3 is TGCGCCAGCAGTGATTGGACAAAACGGGTCTCCTACGAGCAGTACTTC.

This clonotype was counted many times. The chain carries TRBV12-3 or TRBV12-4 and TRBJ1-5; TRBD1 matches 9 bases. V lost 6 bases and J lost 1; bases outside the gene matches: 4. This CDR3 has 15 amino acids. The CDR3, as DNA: TGTGCCAGCAGCCCCGGGACAGGGAGCAATCAGCCCCAGCATTTT. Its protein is CASSPGTGSNQPQHF.

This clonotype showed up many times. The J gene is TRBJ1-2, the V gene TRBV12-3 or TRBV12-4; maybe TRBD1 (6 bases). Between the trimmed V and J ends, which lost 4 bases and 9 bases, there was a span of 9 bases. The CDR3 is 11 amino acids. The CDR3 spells CASSYRASYTF. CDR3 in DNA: TGTGCCAGCAGTTACAGGGCTAGCTACACCTTC.

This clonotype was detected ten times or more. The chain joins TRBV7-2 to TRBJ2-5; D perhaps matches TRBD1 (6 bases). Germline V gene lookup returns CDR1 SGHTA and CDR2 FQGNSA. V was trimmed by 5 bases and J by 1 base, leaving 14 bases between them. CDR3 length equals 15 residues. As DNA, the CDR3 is TGTGCCAGCAGCCAGATACAGGGAATCCAAGAGACCCAGTACTTC. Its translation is CASSQIQGIQETQYF.

The CDR3, as DNA: TGTGCCAGCAGCTACCCTGGGGACAAAGCTAACTATGGCTACACCTTC. Translating it yields CASSYPGDKANYGYTF. The rearrangement uses TRBV7-9 and TRBJ1-2; D is possibly TRBD1 (6 bases). V was cut by 4 bases and J by 0 bases, with 15 bases left in between. Germline V gives CDR1 SEHNR, CDR2 FQNEAQ (reference sequence). The CDR3 is 16 residues long.

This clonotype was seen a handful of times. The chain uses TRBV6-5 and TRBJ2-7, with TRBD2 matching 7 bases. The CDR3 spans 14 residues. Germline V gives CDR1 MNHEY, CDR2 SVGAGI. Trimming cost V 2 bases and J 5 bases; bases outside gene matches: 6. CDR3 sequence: CASSYAMAGDEQYF. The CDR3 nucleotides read TGTGCCAGCAGTTACGCCATGGCGGGAGACGAGCAGTACTTC.

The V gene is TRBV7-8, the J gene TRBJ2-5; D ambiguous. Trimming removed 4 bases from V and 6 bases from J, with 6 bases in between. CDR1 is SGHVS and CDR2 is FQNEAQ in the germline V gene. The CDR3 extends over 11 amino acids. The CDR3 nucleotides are TGTGCCAGCAGCTCCACAAAGACCCAGTACTTC. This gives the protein CASSSTKTQYF.

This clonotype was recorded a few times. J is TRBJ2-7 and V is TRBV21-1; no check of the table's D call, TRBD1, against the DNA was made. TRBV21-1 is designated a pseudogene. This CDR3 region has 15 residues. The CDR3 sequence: CASTIRGGDSYEQYF. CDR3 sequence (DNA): TGTGCCAGCACCATCCGGGGCGGAGACTCCTACGAGCAGTACTTC.

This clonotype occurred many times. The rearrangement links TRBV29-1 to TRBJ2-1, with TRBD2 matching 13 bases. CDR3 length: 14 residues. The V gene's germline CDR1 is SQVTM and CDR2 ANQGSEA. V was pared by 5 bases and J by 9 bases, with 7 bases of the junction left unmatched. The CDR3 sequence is CSVQLAGGRGEQFF. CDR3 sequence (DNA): TGCAGCGTTCAACTAGCGGGGGGGCGGGGTGAGCAGTTCTTC.

The CDR3 is CSAQSTARGEQYF. CDR3 nucleotide sequence: TGCAGTGCCCAATCGACAGCTAGAGGGGAGCAGTACTTC. This chain connects TRBV20-1 to TRBJ2-7; D assignment may be TRBD1 or TRBD2 (5 bases each). This CDR3 contains 13 residues. Germline CDR1 is DFQATT and CDR2 is SNEGSKA (reference sequence). The V gene lost 6 bases and the J gene lost 7 bases, with 19 bases spanning the gap.

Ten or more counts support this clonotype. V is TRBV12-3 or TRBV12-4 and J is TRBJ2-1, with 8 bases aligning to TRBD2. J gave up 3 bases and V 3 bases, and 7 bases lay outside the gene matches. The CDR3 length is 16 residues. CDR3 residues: CASSFYRAGVYNEQFF. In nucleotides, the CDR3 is TGTGCCAGCAGTTTTTATCGAGCGGGGGTCTACAATGAGCAGTTCTTC.

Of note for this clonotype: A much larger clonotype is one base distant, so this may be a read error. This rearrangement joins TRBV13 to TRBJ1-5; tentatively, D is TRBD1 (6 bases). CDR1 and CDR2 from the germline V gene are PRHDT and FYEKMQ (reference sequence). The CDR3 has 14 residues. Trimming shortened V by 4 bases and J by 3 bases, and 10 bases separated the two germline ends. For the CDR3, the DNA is TGTGCCAGCAGCTCACGGGACACCAATCAGCCCCAGCATTTT. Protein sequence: CASSSRDTNQPQHF.

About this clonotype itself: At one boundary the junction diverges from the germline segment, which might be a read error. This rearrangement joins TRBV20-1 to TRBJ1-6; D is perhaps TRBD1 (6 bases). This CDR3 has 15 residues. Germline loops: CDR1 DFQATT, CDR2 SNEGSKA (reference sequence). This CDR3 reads CSARESRGRNSPLLF. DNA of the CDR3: TGCAGTGCTAGAGAGTCCAGGGGCCGTAATTCACCCCTCCTCTTT.

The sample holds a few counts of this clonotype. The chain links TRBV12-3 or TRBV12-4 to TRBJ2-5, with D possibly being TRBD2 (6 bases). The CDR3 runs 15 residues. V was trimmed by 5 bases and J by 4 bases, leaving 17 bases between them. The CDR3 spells CASSPNHRRGETQYF. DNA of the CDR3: TGTGCCAGCAGTCCCAACCATAGGAGGGGAGAGACCCAGTACTTC.

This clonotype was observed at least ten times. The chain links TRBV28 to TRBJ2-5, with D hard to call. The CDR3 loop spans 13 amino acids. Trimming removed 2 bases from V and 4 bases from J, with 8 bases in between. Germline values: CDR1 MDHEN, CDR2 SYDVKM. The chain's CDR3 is CASSLGRVETQYF. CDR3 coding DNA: TGTGCCAGCAGTTTAGGACGGGTAGAGACCCAGTACTTC.

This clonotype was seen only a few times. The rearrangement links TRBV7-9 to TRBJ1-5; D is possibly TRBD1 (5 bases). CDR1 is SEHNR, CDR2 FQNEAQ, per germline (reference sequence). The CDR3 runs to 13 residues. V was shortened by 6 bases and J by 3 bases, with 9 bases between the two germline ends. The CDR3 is CASRGGNNQPQHF. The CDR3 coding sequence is TGTGCCAGCAGGGGGGGGAACAATCAGCCCCAGCATTTT.

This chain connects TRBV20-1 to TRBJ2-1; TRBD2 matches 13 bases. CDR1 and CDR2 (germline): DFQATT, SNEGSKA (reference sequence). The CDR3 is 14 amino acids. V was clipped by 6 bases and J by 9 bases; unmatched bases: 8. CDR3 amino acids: CSALGLAGRGEQFF. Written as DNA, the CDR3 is TGCAGTGCCTTGGGACTAGCGGGGAGGGGTGAGCAGTTCTTC.